This T cell receptor beta chain is drawn from a study of blood T cell repertoires in COVID-19 (TCRdb year 2020). A note on the overall study: Collaborator samples came from the United States, Italy and Spain and covered acute and convalescent phases of COVID-19. The material from the prospective study consisted of cDNA or gDNA derived from T cells, B-cell-depleted T cells, or PBMCs. The dataset comprised deeply sampled blood TCRbeta repertoires from subjects exposed to, actively infected with, or recovered from COVID-19. The repertoires were made available in a free public database intended to serve as a resource for research on the immune response to SARS-CoV-2. Samples were obtained from the ongoing ImmuneRACE study (first 160 participants) and from over 1,000 subjects provided by 6 global collaborators. The sample metadata nearly always contained a de-identified subject ID, COVID-19 status, age in years and sex. Where HLA class I and class II types were available, the types were taken from metadata supplied by the sample provider, not from assay-based typing. The study at large found these results: Clinical and demographic metadata were provided uncurated, with the amount varying by source and participant.

The immunoSEQ Assay, a bias-controlled multiplex PCR, was used to amplify TCRbeta CDR3 regions from genomic DNA. The published analysis was carried out like this. The number of nucleated cells in each sample was estimated from the amplification of reference gene primers within the assay. To quantify the absolute abundance of each unique TCRbeta CDR3 rearrangement, sequence reads were collapsed and filtered. Productive Simpson clonality was computed per sample as the square root of Simpson's diversity index over productive rearrangements. TCRdb re-hosts the immuneACCESS table, in-frame sequences only. Its copies lack some clones; in the studies checked, an unresolved V gene accounts for under half of them, and the cause for the rest is not known. That table supplies the V and J calls and clone size; D and trimming were determined from the DNA. The sample table records 90,000 to 120,000 clones; 82% of these occur just once. The top ten constitute 4% to 5.5% of the sample.

Concerning this clone itself: Its antigen specificity is not known. One base away there is no much larger clone; base qualities are not given.

From cysteine to phenylalanine, the CDR3 is 13 amino acids long. Only the CDR3 part of the read is kept: 39 bases, read in frame from the first base. Trimming removed 5 bases from V and 2 bases from J, leaving 9 bases between the germline ends. As encoded in the germline V gene, CDR1 is SGHAT while CDR2 is FQNNGV. Each collaborating institution followed its own protocols to collect whole blood in K2EDTA tubes. For TCRbeta analysis, collaborator samples were shipped as frozen whole blood, as isolated PBMCs, or as DNA extracted from either sample type. Sequenced input: peripheral blood. This clonotype originated in a man aged 60 to 69 with acute or convalescent COVID-19. The V gene is TRBV11-2 and the J gene is TRBJ2-5, with no reliable assignment of the D segment. The sequence in DNA is TGTGCCAGCAGCCCTTGGCCTCAAGAGACCCAGTACTTC. Its coded protein is CASSPWPQETQYF.